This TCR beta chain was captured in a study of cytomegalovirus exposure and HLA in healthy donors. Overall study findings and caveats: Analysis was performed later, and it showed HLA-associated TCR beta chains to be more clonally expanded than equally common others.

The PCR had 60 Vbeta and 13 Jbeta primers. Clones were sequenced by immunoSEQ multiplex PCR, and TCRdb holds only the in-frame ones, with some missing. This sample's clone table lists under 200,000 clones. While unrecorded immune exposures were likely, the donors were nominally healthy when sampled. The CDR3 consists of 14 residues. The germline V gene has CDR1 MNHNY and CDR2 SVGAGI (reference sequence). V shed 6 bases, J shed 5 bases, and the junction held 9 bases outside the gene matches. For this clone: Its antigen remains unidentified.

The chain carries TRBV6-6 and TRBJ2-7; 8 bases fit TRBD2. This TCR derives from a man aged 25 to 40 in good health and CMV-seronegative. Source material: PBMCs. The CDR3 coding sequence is TGTGCCAGCAGGTACGGGAGGGATTCCGACGAGCAGTACTTC. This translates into CASRYGRDSDEQYF.